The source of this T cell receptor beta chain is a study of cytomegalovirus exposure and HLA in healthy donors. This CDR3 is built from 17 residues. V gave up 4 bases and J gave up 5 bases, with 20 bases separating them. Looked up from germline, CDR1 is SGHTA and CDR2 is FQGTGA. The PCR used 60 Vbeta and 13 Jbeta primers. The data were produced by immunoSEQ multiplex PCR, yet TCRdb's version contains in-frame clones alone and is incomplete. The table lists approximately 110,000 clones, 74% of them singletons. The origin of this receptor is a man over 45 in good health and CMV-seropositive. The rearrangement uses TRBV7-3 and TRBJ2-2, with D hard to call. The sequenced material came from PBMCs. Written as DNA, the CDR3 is TGTGCCAGCAGCTCATCCCCCAGCCGGGTGGAGACCGGGGAGCTGTTTTTT. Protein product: CASSSSPSRVETGELFF.